A selection of T cell receptor beta chains follows, all from one sample in a study of regulatory T cells in long-lasting Graves disease. A single record per CDR3 protein comes from TCRdb applying MiXCR to the multiplex PCR reads. In the table there are about 470,000 distinct CDR3 sequences, 20% to 25% of which are singletons. The sequencing used peripheral blood mononuclear cells (PBMCs), collected when the disease was refractory, from a patient treated with antithyroid drugs. The receptors were sampled from a female donor with Graves disease. CDR3s include the opening cysteine and the closing phenylalanine or tryptophan. D genes are given only for firm matches. Rows give clone size only sometimes, using once, few, many, or a class for an expanded clone.

TGTGCCAGCAGTTTACTTTTTCGGACAGGCAAAAACATTCAGTACTTC CASSLLFRTGKNIQYF TRBD1 TRBJ2-4 many TRBV28
TGTGCCAGCAGCTTAGCGCCCCTCGCAGAGAATGAGCAGTTCTTC CASSLAPLAENEQFF NA TRBJ2-1 NA TRBV7-9
TGTGCCAGCAGCTTAGTAACATACCCGAACACTGAAGCTTTCTTT CASSLVTYPNTEAFF NA TRBJ1-1 many TRBV7-8
TGTGCCAGCAGTTACGGGGGACAGCGTCAAGAGACCCAGTACTTC CASSYGGQRQETQYF NA TRBJ2-5 few TRBV6-9
TGCGCCAGCAGCCAACTCCGGGACAGGGCCACCTACGAGCAGTACTTC CASSQLRDRATYEQYF TRBD1 TRBJ2-7 NA TRBV4-1
TGTGCCAGCAGTTTTAGGGGGCTAGCGGGAAGCGAGCAGTACTTC CASSFRGLAGSEQYF TRBD2 TRBJ2-7 NA TRBV28
TGTGCCAGCAGCTACCTAGACAGGGGAGAGACCCAGTACTTC CASSYLDRGETQYF TRBD1 TRBJ2-5 many TRBV5-6
TGTGCCAGCAGTTACGGGCCAGCAGACACTGAAGCTTTCTTT CASSYGPADTEAFF NA TRBJ1-1 NA TRBV6-5
TGTGCCAGCAGCCCGCAAGGGGGGAAGTCGAGAAACACCATATATTTT CASSPQGGKSRNTIYF NA TRBJ1-3 NA TRBV3-1
TGTGCCAGCAGGCCTAGGGGGCGTGCGGGCTACACCTTC CASRPRGRAGYTF TRBD1 TRBJ1-2 many TRBV28
TGTGCCAGCAGTCAAACTCAGAACTATGGCTACACCTTC CASSQTQNYGYTF NA TRBJ1-2 many TRBV6-1
TGTGCCAGCAAGCACTGGAGCGCCTCCTACGAGCAGTACTTC CASKHWSASYEQYF NA TRBJ2-7 many TRBV6-1
TGTGCCAGCAGTTTATCAGGGGGCGGCGAACAGCCCCAGCATTTT CASSLSGGGEQPQHF TRBD1 TRBJ1-5 many TRBV28
TGTGCCATCAGTGAGTCGAACCCTCCCGGCGGCGGCGGGGAGCTGTTTTTT CAISESNPPGGGGELFF NA TRBJ2-2 NA TRBV10-3
TGTGCCTGGGGGAAGAGGTGGGTCGGCGAGCAGTACTTC CAWGKRWVGEQYF NA TRBJ2-7 NA TRBV30
TGCGCCAGCAGCTTGGCGTGGGAGGGACAGGGAATTGCTAACTATGGCTACACCTTC CASSLAWEGQGIANYGYTF TRBD1 TRBJ1-2 NA TRBV5-1
TGTGCCAGCAGTTCCTGGGACAGTTATTATGGCTACACCTTC CASSSWDSYYGYTF TRBD1 TRBJ1-2 many TRBV12-3/TRBV12-4
TGTGCCAGCGCGACCGCCGGGACTATTTCCTACGAGCAGTACTTC CASATAGTISYEQYF TRBD2 TRBJ2-7 NA TRBV7-2
TGTGCCAGCAGTGAGCTCCTTCAGGCTGGGGCCAACGTCCTGACTTTC CASSELLQAGANVLTF NA TRBJ2-6 many TRBV6-1
TGTGCCAGTAGTATGGCAGGGGTGACCGGGGAGCTGTTTTTT CASSMAGVTGELFF NA TRBJ2-2 few TRBV19
TGCAGTGCTCGGACCCGCGGGTATTCACCCCTCCACTTT CSARTRGYSPLHF NA TRBJ1-6 few TRBV20-1
TGTGCCAGCAGCTTCAGACCAGATGCAACTAATGAAAAACTGTTTTTT CASSFRPDATNEKLFF NA TRBJ1-4 many TRBV7-9
TGTGCCAGCAGCCCCGGAGGGCCGATGAACACTGAAGCTTTCTTT CASSPGGPMNTEAFF NA TRBJ1-1 NA TRBV6-1
TGTGCCAGCAGTCCTTGGACAGGGGACAACTATGGCTACACCTTC CASSPWTGDNYGYTF TRBD1 TRBJ1-2 many TRBV12-3/TRBV12-4
TGTGCCAGCACACCCTCTGGGGCCAACGTCCTGACTTTC CASTPSGANVLTF NA TRBJ2-6 few TRBV27
TGTGCCAGCAGGGGGACAGGGAACGGCTACACCTTC CASRGTGNGYTF TRBD1 TRBJ1-2 many TRBV2